These 26 T cell receptor beta chains originate from one sample sequenced in a study of shared clonotypes between healthy human individuals. Produced via immunoSEQ multiplex PCR; TCRdb's table is partial and in-frame only. The data show tens of thousands of clones, about 61% seen once. What was sequenced was memory CD8+ T cells sorted from blood. The subset was: CD45RO+ cells pooled with CCR7-negative TemRA cells. These receptors all come from a man aged 25-45 years in good health.

In nucleotides, the CDR3 is TGTGCCAGCAGTTTACAGCTCCAAGAGACCCAGTACTTC. It codes for CASSLQLQETQYF. This chain links TRBV27 with TRBJ2-5; no definite D call. CDR3 length: 13 amino acids. The germline V gene encodes CDR1 MNHEY and CDR2 SMNVEV (reference sequence). V dropped 2 bases and J dropped 1 base, with 5 bases sitting between them.

This clone was detected a few times. J is TRBJ2-7 and V is TRBV5-3, with 7 bases matching TRBD1. TRBV5-3 is identified as an open reading frame with a role that is uncertain. The CDR3 totals 16 residues. The V and J ends lost 2 bases and 0 bases, in that order; junction bases with no gene match: 8. The CDR3 DNA reads TGTGCCAGAAGCTTCCAAATGGGACAGATCTCCTACGAGCAGTACTTC. Its protein product is CARSFQMGQISYEQYF.

The chain joins TRBV14 to TRBJ2-1, with 8 bases aligning to TRBD2. CDR3 length: 16 residues. Trimming removed 1 base from V and 7 bases from J; junction bases left unmatched: 9. Germline-derived CDR1 and CDR2 are SGHDN and FVKESK. The CDR3 bases are TGTGCCAGCAGCCAAGGGACCTTAGCGGGGCTTAATGAGCAGTTCTTC. This gives the protein CASSQGTLAGLNEQFF.

The chain combines TRBV25-1 with TRBJ2-1, with D possibly being TRBD1 (5 bases). V lost 1 base to trimming and J lost 9 bases, with 10 bases between them. Germline CDR1 is MGHDK and CDR2 is SYGVNS. The length of the CDR3 is 13 residues. The DNA for the CDR3 is TGTGCCAGCAGTGAATGGGGCGATGCTGAGCAGTTCTTC. It encodes CASSEWGDAEQFF.

The CDR3 region has the DNA TGTGCCAGCAGTTTATCAGGAGCGGGAGGGCCTTTTGGCACCGGGGAGCTGTTTTTT. Protein sequence: CASSLSGAGGPFGTGELFF. The chain joins TRBV27 to TRBJ2-2; 10 nucleotides align to TRBD2. The CDR3 extends over 19 amino acids. V lost 0 bases and J lost 4; bases outside the gene matches: 11. Germline V CDR1 and CDR2: MNHEY, SMNVEV (reference sequence).

The rearrangement uses TRBV12-5 and TRBJ2-6, with D maybe TRBD1 (5 bases). The CDR3 length is 16 residues. Trimming removed 5 bases at V and 5 bases at J, with 16 bases between. Germline CDR1 and CDR2: LGHNT and FRNRAP. CDR3 residues: CASGPAGQSRANVLTF. For the CDR3, the DNA is TGTGCTAGTGGTCCCGCAGGACAAAGTCGGGCCAACGTCCTGACTTTC.

The chain has TRBV28 and TRBJ2-7; 13 bases match TRBD2. V was clipped by 8 bases and J by 2 bases; unmatched bases: 9. The CDR3 contains 16 residues. CDR1 and CDR2 (germline): MDHEN, SYDVKM. The CDR3 loop is CASCGTSGTEPYEQYF. The CDR3 bases are TGTGCCAGCTGCGGGACTAGCGGGACGGAACCCTACGAGCAGTACTTC.

Here the CDR3 reads CASSILGTGSNQPQHF. Here the CDR3 DNA reads TGTGCCAGCAGTATCCTCGGGACAGGATCTAATCAGCCCCAGCATTTT. The rearrangement links TRBV28 to TRBJ1-5; 8 nucleotides align to TRBD1. V dropped 5 bases and J dropped 4; count of bases not matched to a gene: 10. Germline CDR1 MDHEN, CDR2 SYDVKM. This CDR3 is 16 amino acids long.

This sequence joins TRBV28 and TRBJ2-1; 10 bases are shared with TRBD2. CDR1 and CDR2 (germline): MDHEN, SYDVKM. Trimming removed 5 bases from V and 1 base from J; junction bases left unmatched: 11. The CDR3 extends over 18 amino acids. This CDR3 is CASSRPSGSVSSYNEQFF. CDR3 coding DNA: TGTGCCAGCAGTAGACCTAGCGGGAGTGTATCATCCTACAATGAGCAGTTCTTC. Variable domain in full (rest from reference TRBV28 and TRBJ2-1): DVKVTQSSRYLVKRTGEKVFLECVQDMDHENMFWYRQDPGLGLRLIYFSYDVKMKEKGDIPEGYSVSREKKERFSLILESASTNQTSMYLCASSRPSGSVSSYNEQFFGPGTRLTVL.

The rearrangement links TRBV7-2 to TRBJ1-4; TRBD1 matches at 9 bases. CDR1 is SGHTA, CDR2 FQGNSA, per germline. The length of the CDR3 is 16 residues. The V and J ends lost 1 base and 6 bases, in that order; junction bases with no gene match: 6. DNA of the CDR3: TGTGCCAGCAGCTTAGGGACAGGGGCGAGGGATGAAAAACTGTTTTTT. Translating gives CASSLGTGARDEKLFF.

The chain links TRBV27 to TRBJ2-2; 13 nucleotides match TRBD2. The length of the CDR3 is 15 residues. Trimming at V came to 8 bases and at J to 11 bases, leaving 11 bases not matched to a gene. The germline V gene encodes CDR1 MNHEY and CDR2 SMNVEV (reference sequence). CDR3 in DNA: TGTGCCAGCCGTACCGGGACTAGCGGGATTACAGAGCTGTTTTTT. Translating gives CASRTGTSGITELFF.

This chain uses TRBV6-6 with TRBJ2-1; maybe TRBD1 (5 bases). The CDR3 sequence is 16 residues long. Germline lookup yields CDR1 MNHNY and CDR2 SVGAGI (reference sequence). Trimming pared 0 bases from V and 5 bases from J, leaving 14 bases between. CDR3 sequence: CASSYSVREGDNEQFF. The CDR3 region has the DNA TGTGCCAGCAGTTACTCCGTCAGGGAAGGAGACAATGAGCAGTTCTTC.

This chain joins TRBV27 and TRBJ2-7; 7 bases fit TRBD1. This CDR3 region has 13 residues. CDR1 is MNHEY, CDR2 SMNVEV, per germline (reference sequence). J lost 2 bases, V lost 7 bases, and 5 bases had no gene match. The CDR3 sequence is CASNTGETYEQYF. Written as DNA, the CDR3 is TGTGCCAGCAACACAGGGGAAACCTACGAGCAGTACTTC.

This clone was counted at least ten times. The chain employs TRBV25-1 and TRBJ2-2, with 9 bases aligning to TRBD1. Germline V gene data show CDR1 as MGHDK and CDR2 as SYGVNS. The junction had 4 bases not matched to a gene; V was cut back by 5 bases and J by 3 bases. There are 15 residues in the CDR3. CDR3 in amino acids: CASSLGDRDTGELFF. DNA for the CDR3: TGTGCCAGCAGTTTAGGGGACAGGGACACCGGGGAGCTGTTTTTT.

This clone was counted only a few times. V usage is TRBV7-8 and J usage is TRBJ2-7; 9 bases line up with TRBD2. CDR3 length: 15 amino acids. Germline CDR1 and CDR2: SGHVS and FQNEAQ. The junction had 11 bases not matched to a gene; V was cut back by 4 bases and J by 7 bases. Written as DNA, the CDR3 is TGTGCCAGCAGCTGGCGAATAGCGGGGGTGAGGGAGCAGTACTTC. Amino acid sequence: CASSWRIAGVREQYF.

The chain joins TRBV28 to TRBJ2-1; D remains ambiguous. V was pared by 6 bases and J by 5 bases, with 2 bases between. Germline V gene sequence: CDR1 MDHEN, CDR2 SYDVKM. CDR3 length: 10 amino acids. DNA for the CDR3: TGTGCCAGCAGAGACAATGAGCAGTTCTTC. Protein sequence: CASRDNEQFF.

The chain combines TRBV29-1 with TRBJ1-2; TRBD1 is a possible D gene (6 bases). CDR1 and CDR2 (germline): SQVTM, ANQGSEA. CDR3 length equals 14 residues. Here the CDR3 reads CGTGGGVGNYGYTF. In DNA, the CDR3 is TGCGGTACCGGGGGGGGCGTAGGTAACTATGGCTACACCTTC.

This chain uses TRBV7-8 with TRBJ1-2; 7 bases are a match to TRBD1. In germline, CDR1 is SGHVS, CDR2 FQNEAQ. The CDR3 covers 15 residues. The trim removed 5 bases at V and 2 bases at J, leaving 8 bases unmatched. The CDR3 DNA reads TGTGCCAGCAGCGAGGGGGCGGACACCAACTATGGCTACACCTTC. This codes for CASSEGADTNYGYTF.

This clone has a single count. The chain combines TRBV6-5 with TRBJ2-5; no reliable D call. The germline V and J ends were trimmed by 2 bases and 0 bases, with 4 bases remaining between them. The length of the CDR3 is 13 residues. CDR1 and CDR2 (germline): MNHEY, SVGAGI. CDR3 DNA: TGTGCCAGCAGTTACAACTACCAAGAGACCCAGTACTTC. Translation gives CASSYNYQETQYF.

The V call is TRBV10-2, the J call TRBJ2-3, with unresolved D. This CDR3 spans 14 amino acids. V was pared by 7 bases and J by 0 bases, with 11 bases between. The germline gives CDR1 WSHSY, CDR2 SAAADI. The chain's CDR3 is CASKDPPSTDTQYF. CDR3 coding DNA: TGCGCCAGCAAGGACCCCCCGAGCACAGATACGCAGTATTTT.

The chain combines TRBV6-5 with TRBJ2-7; D call uncertain. The CDR3 extends over 12 amino acids. Deletions cut 6 bases from V and 2 bases from J, with 8 bases between. The germline V gene has CDR1 MNHEY and CDR2 SVGAGI. The CDR3 is CASSPGPYEQYF. Written as DNA, the CDR3 is TGTGCCAGCAGCCCGGGTCCCTACGAGCAGTACTTC.

The chain links TRBV29-1 to TRBJ2-7; 9 nucleotides agree with TRBD1. This CDR3 has 12 residues. Germline CDR1 SQVTM, CDR2 ANQGSEA. The junction had 3 bases not matched to a gene; V was cut back by 4 bases and J by 5 bases. CDR3 sequence reads: CSVVGQGDEQYF. For the CDR3, the DNA is TGCAGCGTTGTGGGACAGGGAGACGAGCAGTACTTC.

CDR3 nucleotide sequence: TGTGCCAGCAGTTTGTTTGGGAGCTACGAGCAGTACTTC. Its translation is CASSLFGSYEQYF. This chain uses TRBV27 with TRBJ2-7, with D possibly matching TRBD2 (5 bases). V lost 3 bases and J lost 3, with 9 bases in between. Germline V lookup: CDR1 MNHEY, CDR2 SMNVEV (reference sequence). CDR3 length: 13 residues.

This clone was observed at least ten times. The rearrangement uses TRBV28 and TRBJ1-1, with 8 nucleotides matching TRBD1. The germline V gene has CDR1 MDHEN and CDR2 SYDVKM. The CDR3 is made up of 18 amino acids. V was pared by 3 bases and J by 4 bases, with 16 bases of the junction left unmatched. CDR3 sequence: CASSFPRSGGQVGTEAFF. The CDR3 DNA is TGTGCCAGCAGTTTTCCGCGTTCGGGGGGACAGGTGGGCACTGAAGCTTTCTTT.

V and J are TRBV25-1 and TRBJ1-5; D ambiguous. Between the trimmed V and J ends, which lost 2 bases and 4 bases, there was a span of 9 bases. Germline V gene lookup returns CDR1 MGHDK and CDR2 SYGVNS. The CDR3 covers 14 residues. The CDR3, as DNA: TGTGCCAGCAGTGAAAGACACGAAAATCAGCCCCAGCATTTT. Its protein is CASSERHENQPQHF.

The chain recombines TRBV7-9 with TRBJ2-6; D call uncertain. Germline CDR1 SEHNR, CDR2 FQNEAQ (reference sequence). This CDR3 is 15 amino acids long. V gave up 0 bases and J gave up 2 bases, with 5 bases separating them. CDR3 in DNA: TGTGCCAGCAGCTTAGCAGTGGCTGGGGCCAACGTCCTGACTTTC. Protein: CASSLAVAGANVLTF.